The present entry profiles one T cell receptor (beta chain) with its context. V lost 4 bases to trimming and J lost 0 bases; unmatched junction nucleotides: 0. The CDR3 contains 15 residues. CDR1 is SGHTA, CDR2 FQGTGA, per germline. TCRdb's copy holds only in-frame clones and misses some; the assay was immunoSEQ multiplex PCR. The sample yields 55,000 to 70,000 clones, approximately 90% seen once. This sample was included in a study of lymphopenia after photon versus proton radiotherapy. This specimen consisted of peripheral blood, obtained from a patient treated with photon-based radiotherapy. This TCR derives from a woman in her seventies with pancreatic cancer. The chain recombines TRBV7-3 with TRBJ2-1; 10 bases are a match to TRBD1. DNA for the CDR3: TGTGCCAGCAGCTGGACAGGGGGCTCCTACAATGAGCAGTTCTTC. Encoded protein: CASSWTGGSYNEQFF.